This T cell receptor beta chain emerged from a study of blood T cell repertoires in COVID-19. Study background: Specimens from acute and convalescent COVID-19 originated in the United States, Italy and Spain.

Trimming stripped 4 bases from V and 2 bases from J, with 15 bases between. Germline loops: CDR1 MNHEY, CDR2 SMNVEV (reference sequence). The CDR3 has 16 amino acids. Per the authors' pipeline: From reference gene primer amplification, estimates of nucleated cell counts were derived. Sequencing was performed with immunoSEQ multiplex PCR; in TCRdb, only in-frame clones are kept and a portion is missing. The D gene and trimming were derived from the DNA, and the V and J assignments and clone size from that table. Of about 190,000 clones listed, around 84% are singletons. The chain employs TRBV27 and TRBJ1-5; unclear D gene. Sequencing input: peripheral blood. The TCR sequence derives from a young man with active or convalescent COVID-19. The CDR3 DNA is TGTGCCAGCAGTTGGAGGGCACAGCCGGGCAATCAGCCCCAGCATTTT. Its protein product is CASSWRAQPGNQPQHF.